This TCR beta chain was obtained from a study of blood T cell repertoires in COVID-19. Study summary: The United States, Italy and Spain were the sources of the acute and convalescent COVID-19 samples.

This CDR3 region has 11 residues. Trimming cost V 6 bases and J 4 bases, with 8 bases left between them. This table comes from immunoSEQ multiplex PCR, and its TCRdb copy is limited to in-frame clones, with some not included. The repertoire holds tens of thousands of clones, with about four fifths as singletons. Material: peripheral blood. This chain joins TRBV5-3 and TRBJ2-7; D not resolved. TRBV5-3 is classed as an ORF, of uncertain function. This TCR was recovered from an older man with acute or convalescent COVID-19. CDR3 loop: CARTIPYEQYF. DNA of the CDR3: TGTGCCAGAACCATCCCATACGAGCAGTACTTC.